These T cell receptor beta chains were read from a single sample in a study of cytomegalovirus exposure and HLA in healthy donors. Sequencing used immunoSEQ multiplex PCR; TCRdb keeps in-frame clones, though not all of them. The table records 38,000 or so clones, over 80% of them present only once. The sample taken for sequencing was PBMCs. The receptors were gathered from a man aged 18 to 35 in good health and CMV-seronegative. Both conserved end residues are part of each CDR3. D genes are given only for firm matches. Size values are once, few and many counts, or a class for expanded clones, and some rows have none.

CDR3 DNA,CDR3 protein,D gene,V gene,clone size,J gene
TGTGCCAGCTCCAGGGATCAGCCCCAGCATTTT,CASSRDQPQHF,.,TRBV6-6,.,TRBJ1-5
TGTGCCAGCAGGAGACTAGCGGGGGTGGGCAATGAGCAGTTCTTC,CASRRLAGVGNEQFF,TRBD2,TRBV2,.,TRBJ2-1
TGTGCACAGGGCTCTCCAGGAGGAAACACCATATATTTT,CAQGSPGGNTIYF,.,TRBV10-3,.,TRBJ1-3
TGTGCCAGCAGTTCAGGGGGCGACCATGGCTACACCTTC,CASSSGGDHGYTF,TRBD1,TRBV27,.,TRBJ1-2
TGTGCCAGCAAACCCCCTAGCGGGAGGGTCGGGATCCAAGAGACCCAGTACTTC,CASKPPSGRVGIQETQYF,TRBD2,TRBV2,.,TRBJ2-5
TGTGCCAGCAGGGACAGGGGAAGCGGCACTGAAGCTTTCTTT,CASRDRGSGTEAFF,TRBD1,TRBV5-4,.,TRBJ1-1
TGTGCCATCAGGGACAGGGAGGACAACACCATATATTTT,CAIRDREDNTIYF,TRBD1,TRBV10-3,.,TRBJ1-3
TGTGCCAGTAGTATAGCATCCGACAGGGGAACTGAAGCTTTCTTT,CASSIASDRGTEAFF,TRBD1,TRBV19,.,TRBJ1-1
TGTGCCAGCAGCTTAGAACTAGCGGGATACAATGAGCAGTTCTTC,CASSLELAGYNEQFF,TRBD2,TRBV11-3,once,TRBJ2-1
TGCGCCAGCAGCTTGGACGGGTACAATGAGCAGTTCTTC,CASSLDGYNEQFF,.,TRBV5-1,.,TRBJ2-1
TGTGCCAGCACTATACAGGGGGATGGCTACACCTTC,CASTIQGDGYTF,TRBD1,TRBV6-6,.,TRBJ1-2
TGTGCCAGCAGTTTTGGGTCCGCGAGTGGAGCTCTCGATACGCAGTATTTT,CASSFGSASGALDTQYF,.,TRBV28,.,TRBJ2-3
TGTGCCAGTAGTATAGTTCCCCACAGGGGTATGGCTGAAGCTTTCTTT,CASSIVPHRGMAEAFF,TRBD1,TRBV19,.,TRBJ1-1
TGTGCCAGCAGGCGGGGCGAGGGGCGAGGAGATACGCAGTATTTT,CASRRGEGRGDTQYF,.,TRBV27,.,TRBJ2-3
TGTGCCAGCAGTTTTGGCGCTAGCGGGAAGGCAGATACGCAGTATTTT,CASSFGASGKADTQYF,TRBD2,TRBV28,.,TRBJ2-3
TGTGCCAGCAGCTTATGCCGGGTCAGTAATGAAAAACTGTTTTTT,CASSLCRVSNEKLFF,.,TRBV7-3,.,TRBJ1-4
TGTGCCAGCAGAATGACAGGCTCGCGTGGAAACACCATATATTTT,CASRMTGSRGNTIYF,.,TRBV6-5,.,TRBJ1-3
TGTGCCAGCAGCTTGACAGCCGATGAGCAGTTCTTC,CASSLTADEQFF,.,TRBV5-4,.,TRBJ2-1
TGTGCCAGCAGTGGACAGGGATTAATGAACACTGAAGCTTTCTTT,CASSGQGLMNTEAFF,TRBD1,TRBV27,.,TRBJ1-1
TGTGCCAGTGGGACAGTAGCCTACGAGCAGTACTTC,CASGTVAYEQYF,TRBD1,TRBV6-6,.,TRBJ2-7
TGTGCCAGCCGGGACTCAACATTCTACGAGCAGTACTTC,CASRDSTFYEQYF,.,TRBV6-1,.,TRBJ2-7
TGTGCCAGCAGTGACCGACTAGCGGGGGGGATCTTC,CASSDRLAGGIF,TRBD2,TRBV6-1,.,TRBJ2-1
TGTGCCAGCAGCTCACCCCGGACTAGCGGGAGGGCCGGGTACAATGAGCAGTTCTTC,CASSSPRTSGRAGYNEQFF,TRBD2,TRBV7-2,.,TRBJ2-1
TGTGCCAGCAGGCAGACAGAAAGCAATCAGCCCCAGCATTTT,CASRQTESNQPQHF,.,TRBV6-1,.,TRBJ1-5
TGTGCCATCGGAGCCCCTCCCCGTTTCGAAGCTTTCTTT,CAIGAPPRFEAFF,.,TRBV10-3,.,TRBJ1-1
TGTGCCAGCAGCTTGGGCGGCGGAGGCCAAGAGACCCAGTACTTC,CASSLGGGGQETQYF,.,TRBV5-5,.,TRBJ2-5
TGTGCCACCAGCGCTCGACTTGGCGAGCAGTACTTC,CATSARLGEQYF,.,TRBV15,.,TRBJ2-7